Detailed here is one TCR beta chain. Its antigen remains unidentified. This specimen comes from a study of response to subunit inactivated influenza vaccine. Study results and caveats: T cells newly recruited by each seasonal influenza vaccination are few, the authors suggested.

The CDR3 runs 15 residues. In TCRdb, the RT-PCR reads were re-called with MiXCR into one record per CDR3 protein. In the table there are 700,000 to 800,000 distinct CDR3 sequences, around 18% of which are singletons. This chain connects TRBV21-1 to TRBJ2-2; the table's TRBD1 call for D was not verified on the DNA. TRBV21-1 is a known pseudogene. This clonotype was obtained from a middle-aged man who received an inactivated influenza vaccine. Here the sequenced sample was PBMCs from blood, taken 5 to 6 days after vaccination. This chain's CDR3 is CASSNNRPITGELFF. As DNA, the CDR3 is TGTGCCAGCAGCAATAACAGGCCGATCACCGGGGAGCTGTTTTTT.